This T cell receptor (beta chain) was identified in a study of blood T cell repertoires in COVID-19. Study summary: Acute and convalescent COVID-19 specimens originated in the United States, Italy and Spain.

Assay used: immunoSEQ multiplex PCR; TCRdb lists only in-frame clones, some missing. The sample has under 15,000 clones; 75% to 90% are singletons. Germline V gene data show CDR1 as SGHAT and CDR2 as FQNNGV. The V end was cut by 5 bases, the J end by 9 bases, with 14 bases between. The CDR3 loop spans 14 amino acids. The chain joins TRBV11-2 to TRBJ1-6; weak D call: TRBD1 (5 bases). The sample consisted of peripheral blood. This TCR came from a human donor in a cohort sampled during active COVID-19. The DNA for the CDR3 is TGTGCCAGCAGCCACCGGGACTCTCGTTCACCCCTCCACTTT. Protein product: CASSHRDSRSPLHF. Based on the CDR3 plus reference TRBV11-2 and TRBJ1-6, the full variable domain is EAGVAQSPRYKIIEKRQSVAFWCNPISGHATLYWYQQILGQGPKLLIQFQNNGVVDDSQLPKDRFSAERLKGVDSTLKIQPAKLEDSAVYLCASSHRDSRSPLHFGNGTRLTVT.